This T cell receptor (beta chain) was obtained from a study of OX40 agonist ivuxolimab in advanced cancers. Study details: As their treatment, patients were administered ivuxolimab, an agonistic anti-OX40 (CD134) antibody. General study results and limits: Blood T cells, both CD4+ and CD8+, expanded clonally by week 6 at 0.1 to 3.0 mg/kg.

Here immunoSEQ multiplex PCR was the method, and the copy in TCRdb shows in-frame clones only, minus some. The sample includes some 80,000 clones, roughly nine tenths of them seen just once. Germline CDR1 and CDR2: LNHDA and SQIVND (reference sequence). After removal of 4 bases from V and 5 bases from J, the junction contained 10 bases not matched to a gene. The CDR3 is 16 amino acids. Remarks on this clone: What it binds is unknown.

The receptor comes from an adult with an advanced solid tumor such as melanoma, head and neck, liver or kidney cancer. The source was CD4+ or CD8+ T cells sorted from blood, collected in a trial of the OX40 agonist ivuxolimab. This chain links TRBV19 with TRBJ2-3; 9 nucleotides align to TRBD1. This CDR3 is CASSTPGDREKDTQYF. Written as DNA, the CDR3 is TGTGCCAGTAGTACCCCCGGGGACAGGGAGAAAGATACGCAGTATTTT.